These 17 T cell receptor beta chains originate from one sample sequenced in a study of CD8 T cells in ankylosing spondylitis. TCRdb re-called the 5' RACE reads through MiXCR, storing one row per CDR3 protein. Among roughly 220,000 distinct CDR3 sequences listed, roughly 10% were seen once. Sequenced sample: blood, either unsorted or a sorted T cell fraction (not recorded which). These receptor sequences come from a male donor with ankylosing spondylitis or in good health (not recorded which).

This clonotype occurred many times. The J gene is TRBJ2-5, the V gene TRBV29-1; D remains unclear. This CDR3 is 13 amino acids long. The germline V gene has CDR1 SQVTM and CDR2 ANQGSEA. V gave up 5 bases and J gave up 9 bases, with 19 bases separating them. CDR3 loop: CSVLDGLKGSQYF. The CDR3 nucleotides are TGCAGCGTTTTGGACGGGCTGAAGGGCTCCCAGTACTTC.

The rearrangement links TRBV12-3 or TRBV12-4 to TRBJ1-5; D is unresolved. V lost 2 bases to trimming and J lost 0 bases, with 14 bases between them. The CDR3 totals 17 residues. The CDR3 reads CASSLRSSVYSNQPQHF. The CDR3, as DNA: TGTGCCAGCAGTTTAAGGTCCAGCGTGTATAGCAATCAGCCCCAGCATTTT.

The gene calls are TRBV7-9 and TRBJ2-1; D is possibly TRBD2 (6 bases). V lost 5 bases and J lost 7, with 18 bases in between. Germline V gene lookup returns CDR1 SEHNR and CDR2 FQNEAQ (reference sequence). The CDR3 length is 15 residues. CDR3 DNA: TGTGCCAGCAGCCCAATGCGGGACTTGAAAAATGAGCAGTTCTTC. Translating gives CASSPMRDLKNEQFF.

The chain employs TRBV20-1 and TRBJ2-5, with TRBD2 identical over 9 bases. Germline V gene data show CDR1 as DFQATT and CDR2 as SNEGSKA (reference sequence). This CDR3 is built from 15 residues. J lost 2 bases, V lost 4 bases, and 8 bases had no gene match. The CDR3: CSATQLAGRQETQYF. Written as DNA, the CDR3 is TGCAGTGCTACCCAGCTAGCGGGGAGGCAAGAGACCCAGTACTTC.

On this clonotype itself: A single base separates this from a much larger clone, so it may be a read error. This chain links TRBV9 with TRBJ2-1; tentatively, D is TRBD2 (5 bases). Germline V CDR1 and CDR2: SGDLS, YYNGEE. This CDR3 has 15 residues. As DNA, the CDR3 is TGTGCCAGCAGCGTAGACGGACTTCAAGGATATGAGCTGTTCTTC. It encodes CASSVDGLQGYELFF.

This clonotype was seen a few times. J is TRBJ2-5 and V is TRBV5-1; the D gene is possibly TRBD2 (5 bases). The CDR3 sequence is 14 residues long. Germline-derived CDR1 and CDR2 are SGHRS and YFSETQ. Trimming removed 4 bases from V and 3 bases from J, with 13 bases in between. CDR3 region: CASSLPGSEETQYF. The CDR3 coding sequence is TGCGCCAGCAGCCTACCGGGGAGCGAAGAGACCCAGTACTTC.

This clonotype was picked up many times. The chain recombines TRBV5-1 with TRBJ2-7; 11 bases line up with TRBD1. There are 15 residues in the CDR3. The V gene end was trimmed by 2 bases and the J gene end by 4 bases; junction bases not matched to a gene: 5. CDR1 and CDR2 from the germline V gene are SGHRS and YFSETQ. The CDR3 here is CASSLGQGAQYEQYF. As DNA, the CDR3 is TGCGCCAGCAGCTTAGGACAGGGGGCGCAATACGAGCAGTACTTC. Based on the CDR3 plus reference TRBV5-1 and TRBJ2-7, the full variable domain is KAGVTQTPRYLIKTRGQQVTLSCSPISGHRSVSWYQQTPGQGLQFLFEYFSETQRNKGNFPGRFSGRQFSNSRSEMNVSTLELGDSALYLCASSLGQGAQYEQYFGPGTRLTVT.

This clonotype appeared many times. The J gene is TRBJ2-3, the V gene TRBV20-1; possible D gene TRBD1, 5 bases. Germline values: CDR1 DFQATT, CDR2 SNEGSKA (reference sequence). Trimming pared 3 bases from V and 4 bases from J, leaving 14 bases between. The CDR3 is 14 residues long. The CDR3 protein is CSASGSGPSDTQYF. For the CDR3, the DNA is TGCAGTGCTAGTGGCTCAGGGCCATCAGATACGCAGTATTTT.

This sequence joins TRBV9 and TRBJ2-5; 10 bases map to TRBD2. V lost 0 bases to trimming and J lost 0 bases; unmatched junction nucleotides: 5. This CDR3 is 17 amino acids long. Looked up from germline, CDR1 is SGDLS and CDR2 is YYNGEE. Here the CDR3 DNA reads TGTGCCAGCAGCGTAGGGGTAACTAGCGGGGACCAAGAGACCCAGTACTTC. It yields the protein CASSVGVTSGDQETQYF.

This clonotype was detected ten times or more. The gene calls are TRBV6-5 and TRBJ2-7; D is undetermined. With 8 bases removed from V and 0 bases from J, the gap between germline ends came to 5 bases. Looked up from germline, CDR1 is MNHEY and CDR2 is SVGAGI. This CDR3 is built from 11 residues. The CDR3 bases are TGTGCCAGCGGTTCCTCCTACGAGCAGTACTTC. Amino acid sequence: CASGSSYEQYF.

This clonotype was counted many times. This sequence joins TRBV12-3 or TRBV12-4 and TRBJ2-6; maybe TRBD1 (5 bases). The length of the CDR3 is 18 residues. V was clipped by 3 bases and J by 1 base, with 16 bases between them. CDR3 in amino acids: CASSLAQEKKSGANVLTF. CDR3 in DNA: TGTGCCAGCAGTTTGGCACAGGAAAAAAAGTCTGGGGCCAACGTCCTGACTTTC.

The chain links TRBV20-1 to TRBJ2-3; 7 bases align to TRBD1. The CDR3 loop spans 15 amino acids. Germline CDR1 DFQATT, CDR2 SNEGSKA (reference sequence). Germline trimming cut 6 bases from V and 1 base from J; bases unmatched to any gene: 10. This chain's CDR3 is CSAQRTTGGTDTQYF. CDR3 nucleotide sequence: TGCAGTGCCCAGAGAACAACAGGGGGCACAGATACGCAGTATTTT.

This clonotype has at least ten counts. The chain couples TRBV12-3 or TRBV12-4 to TRBJ1-1; D might be TRBD1 (6 bases). The CDR3 has 14 amino acids. V was clipped by 7 bases and J by 5 bases, with 17 bases between them. CDR3 amino acids: CASTFGGGETEAFF. The CDR3 bases are TGTGCCAGCACCTTCGGAGGGGGGGAGACTGAAGCTTTCTTT.

This chain joins TRBV10-3 and TRBJ2-1, with 11 nucleotides matching TRBD2. The CDR3 length is 16 residues. The V and J ends lost 0 bases and 5 bases, in that order; junction bases with no gene match: 3. Germline values: CDR1 ENHRY, CDR2 SYGVKD. This CDR3 is CAISESSGGANNEQFF. The DNA of the CDR3 is TGTGCCATCAGTGAGTCTAGCGGGGGGGCGAACAATGAGCAGTTCTTC.

This clonotype has a count of ten or more. The chain joins TRBV5-1 to TRBJ2-2; D not resolved. The germline V gene has CDR1 SGHRS and CDR2 YFSETQ. This CDR3 comprises 14 residues. Trimming removed 2 bases from V and 8 bases from J, with 13 bases in between. CDR3 in amino acids: CASSLSQSLGELFF. CDR3 bases: TGCGCCAGCAGCTTATCCCAGTCCTTGGGGGAGCTGTTTTTT.

Remarks on this clonotype: Likely a read error: the CDR3 ends without its conserved phenylalanine or tryptophan. The chain recombines TRBV4-2 with TRBJ2-3, with D perhaps TRBD2 (5 bases). Germline values: CDR1 LGHNA, CDR2 YNFKEQ. CDR3 length: 14 residues. Trimming left V 0 bases short and J 3 bases short, with 7 bases between. The CDR3 coding sequence is TGTGCCAGCAGCCAAGAGGGCGGGACAGATACGCAGTATTTA. It encodes CASSQEGGTDTQYL.

J is TRBJ2-5 and V is TRBV10-3; maybe TRBD2 (5 bases). Between the trimmed V and J ends, which lost 10 bases and 2 bases, there was a span of 14 bases. Germline lookup yields CDR1 ENHRY and CDR2 SYGVKD. The CDR3 length is 13 residues. CDR3 bases: TGTGCCACCGTGGAAGCGGTTCAAGAGACCCAGTACTTC. This encodes CATVEAVQETQYF.